The 5 T cell receptor beta chains in this list originate from one sample, sequenced in a study of blood T cells in healthy people across ages. Together with a sample-barcoded 5' primer, a J-beta primer mix was included in a second PCR lasting roughly 7 to 11 cycles. TCRdb used MiXCR to reprocess the 5' RACE reads, holding one entry per CDR3 protein. In the table there are 1.5 million to 2 million distinct CDR3 sequences, less than 50% of which are singletons. What was sequenced was blood. The origin of the receptors is a woman aged 40 to 50 in good health.

This clonotype was recorded at least ten times. The rearrangement links TRBV11-1 to TRBJ2-5, with 8 nucleotides matching TRBD1. After removal of 9 bases from V and 2 bases from J, the junction contained 2 bases not matched to a gene. From germline, CDR1 is SGHAT and CDR2 FQDESV (reference sequence). This CDR3 is 12 amino acids long. The CDR3 sequence is CASRTGQETQYF. The CDR3 DNA reads as TGTGCCAGTCGGACAGGGCAAGAGACCCAGTACTTC.

This clonotype was detected only a few times. The V call is TRBV5-1, the J call TRBJ2-6; D unresolved. The CDR3 runs 18 residues. Trimming removed 5 bases from V and 1 base from J, with 19 bases in between. The germline V gene encodes CDR1 SGHRS and CDR2 YFSETQ. As DNA, the CDR3 is TGCGCCAGCAGGGAAACGGACGGACGCTATTCTGGGGCCAACGTCCTGACTTTC. This codes for CASRETDGRYSGANVLTF.

This clonotype has just one count. This chain joins TRBV5-1 and TRBJ2-7, with D possibly called TRBD1 or TRBD2 (6 bases each). TRBJ2-5 explains the end of the DNA better; the J call may be wrong. Germline-derived CDR1 and CDR2 are SGHRS and YFSETQ. The CDR3 has 14 amino acids. CDR3 DNA: TGCGCCAGCCATCGGTGGGGGGCCGAAGAGACCCAGTACTTC. This codes for CASHRWGAEETQYF.

J is TRBJ2-5 and V is TRBV4-1, with D possibly being TRBD2 (6 bases). Trimming pared 3 bases from V and 3 bases from J, leaving 14 bases between. The CDR3 has 15 residues. Germline lookup yields CDR1 MGHRA and CDR2 YSYEKL. CDR3 bases: TGCGCCAGCAGCCATCCCGATGGAGGGGAAGAGACCCAGTACTTC. It codes for CASSHPDGGEETQYF.

The chain is built from TRBV5-6 and TRBJ1-5; maybe TRBD1 (6 bases). The V end was cut by 2 bases, the J end by 3 bases, with 12 bases between. The germline gives CDR1 SGHDT, CDR2 YYEEEE. The CDR3 runs 15 residues. In DNA form, the CDR3 reads TGTGCCAGCAGCTTTGGGACAAACCTCAATCAGCCCCAGCATTTT. This gives the protein CASSFGTNLNQPQHF.